This is a list of T cell receptor beta chains from one sample in a study of cytomegalovirus exposure and HLA in healthy donors. Produced via immunoSEQ multiplex PCR; TCRdb's table is partial and in-frame only. This repertoire shows about 160,000 clones, roughly 86% found once; its top ten account for more than 3.5%. Sequencing was done on a sample of PBMCs. Every receptor here comes from a man aged 18 to 30 in good health and CMV-seropositive. Both conserved end residues are part of each CDR3. Each record gives: clone size, J gene, V gene, D gene, CDR3 protein, CDR3 DNA. A D gene is named only where the DNA matches it firmly. Where a row states a size, it is once, few, many or the class of an expanded clone; other rows omit it.

clone size: -; J gene: TRBJ2-7; V gene: TRBV27; D gene: -; CDR3 protein: CASSQYSGYEQYF; CDR3 DNA: TGTGCCAGCAGTCAGTATTCGGGCTACGAGCAGTACTTC
clone size: -; J gene: TRBJ2-1; V gene: TRBV4-1; D gene: TRBD2; CDR3 protein: CASSQTRVAGGHNEQFF; CDR3 DNA: TGCGCCAGCAGCCAGACCCGAGTGGCGGGAGGTCACAATGAGCAGTTCTTC
clone size: -; J gene: TRBJ2-7; V gene: TRBV7-8; D gene: TRBD2; CDR3 protein: CASSFGLASYEQYF; CDR3 DNA: TGTGCCAGCAGCTTTGGACTAGCTTCCTACGAGCAGTACTTC
clone size: once; J gene: TRBJ2-7; V gene: TRBV28; D gene: TRBD2; CDR3 protein: CASSGSGASSYEQYF; CDR3 DNA: TGTGCCAGCAGTGGTAGCGGGGCTAGCTCCTACGAGCAGTACTTC
clone size: -; J gene: TRBJ1-4; V gene: TRBV6-1; D gene: -; CDR3 protein: CASRGTPATNEKLFF; CDR3 DNA: TGTGCCAGCAGAGGGACACCTGCAACTAATGAAAAACTGTTTTTT
clone size: -; J gene: TRBJ1-1; V gene: TRBV18; D gene: TRBD1; CDR3 protein: CASSPTGTGNTEAFF; CDR3 DNA: TGTGCCAGCTCACCCACTGGGACAGGGAACACTGAAGCTTTCTTT
clone size: -; J gene: TRBJ2-3; V gene: TRBV5-1; D gene: TRBD1; CDR3 protein: CASSFNSGGRDTQYF; CDR3 DNA: TGCGCCAGCAGCTTCAATTCAGGGGGTAGAGATACGCAGTATTTT
clone size: -; J gene: TRBJ1-2; V gene: TRBV5-1; D gene: TRBD1; CDR3 protein: CASSPGQGGDGYTF; CDR3 DNA: TGCGCCAGCAGCCCAGGACAGGGGGGAGATGGCTACACCTTC
clone size: -; J gene: TRBJ2-7; V gene: TRBV7-9; D gene: TRBD1; CDR3 protein: CASSLNRGNPGEQYF; CDR3 DNA: TGTGCCAGCAGCTTGAACAGGGGTAATCCCGGCGAGCAGTACTTC
clone size: -; J gene: TRBJ2-7; V gene: TRBV7-9; D gene: TRBD1; CDR3 protein: CASRAGTVYTASRYEQYF; CDR3 DNA: TGTGCCAGCCGCGCCGGGACAGTTTACACCGCCTCCAGATACGAGCAGTACTTC
clone size: once; J gene: TRBJ2-5; V gene: TRBV18; D gene: -; CDR3 protein: CASSPRWRVPAEFETQYF; CDR3 DNA: TGTGCCAGCTCACCACGTTGGAGGGTACCAGCTGAATTTGAGACCCAGTACTTC
clone size: -; J gene: TRBJ2-6; V gene: TRBV10-3; D gene: TRBD1; CDR3 protein: CAISLGGAGSGANVLTF; CDR3 DNA: TGTGCCATCAGCCTAGGGGGCGCCGGCTCTGGGGCCAACGTCCTGACTTTC
clone size: -; J gene: TRBJ2-5; V gene: TRBV2; D gene: -; CDR3 protein: CACTGLEAGRGETQYF; CDR3 DNA: TGTGCCTGTACGGGGTTAGAGGCGGGACGAGGAGAGACCCAGTACTTC
clone size: -; J gene: TRBJ2-7; V gene: TRBV28; D gene: -; CDR3 protein: CASSPQPGAYEQYF; CDR3 DNA: TGTGCCAGCAGCCCGCAACCGGGTGCCTACGAGCAGTACTTC
clone size: -; J gene: TRBJ2-2; V gene: TRBV29-1; D gene: TRBD2; CDR3 protein: CSVEVAGVSPGELFF; CDR3 DNA: TGCAGCGTTGAGGTTGCGGGAGTATCGCCCGGGGAGCTGTTTTTT
clone size: -; J gene: TRBJ2-1; V gene: TRBV30; D gene: TRBD1; CDR3 protein: CAWSRDRGNEQFF; CDR3 DNA: TGTGCCTGGAGTCGGGACAGAGGCAATGAGCAGTTCTTC
clone size: -; J gene: TRBJ1-1; V gene: TRBV7-6; D gene: -; CDR3 protein: CASSLGREAFF; CDR3 DNA: TGTGCCAGCAGCTTGGGGAGAGAAGCTTTCTTT
clone size: -; J gene: TRBJ2-7; V gene: TRBV29-1; D gene: TRBD1; CDR3 protein: CSVDRESSYEQYF; CDR3 DNA: TGCAGCGTCGACAGGGAGAGCTCCTACGAGCAGTACTTC
clone size: -; J gene: TRBJ2-5; V gene: TRBV2; D gene: -; CDR3 protein: CASSVNVRETQYF; CDR3 DNA: TGTGCCAGCAGTGTCAACGTCAGAGAGACCCAGTACTTC
clone size: -; J gene: TRBJ2-1; V gene: TRBV10-1; D gene: TRBD2; CDR3 protein: CASSTGTTQRNNEQFF; CDR3 DNA: TGCGCCAGCAGTACCGGGACTACCCAACGTAACAATGAGCAGTTCTTC
clone size: -; J gene: TRBJ2-1; V gene: TRBV7-9; D gene: -; CDR3 protein: CASILLAANEQFF; CDR3 DNA: TGTGCCAGCATCCTACTAGCAGCTAATGAGCAGTTCTTC
clone size: once; J gene: TRBJ2-7; V gene: TRBV2; D gene: TRBD1; CDR3 protein: CASSEVFFRGYEQYF; CDR3 DNA: TGTGCCAGCAGTGAAGTTTTTTTCAGGGGGTACGAGCAGTACTTC
clone size: -; J gene: TRBJ2-1; V gene: TRBV28; D gene: TRBD2; CDR3 protein: CASSPSSGSVNEQFF; CDR3 DNA: TGTGCCAGCAGTCCCTCTAGCGGGAGTGTCAATGAGCAGTTCTTC
clone size: -; J gene: TRBJ1-2; V gene: TRBV4-1; D gene: -; CDR3 protein: CASSQETGSYGYTF; CDR3 DNA: TGCGCCAGCAGCCAAGAAACAGGATCCTATGGCTACACCTTC
clone size: once; J gene: TRBJ2-7; V gene: TRBV7-2; D gene: TRBD1; CDR3 protein: CASSFGSTGFPIYEQYF; CDR3 DNA: TGTGCCAGCAGCTTTGGCTCGACAGGGTTCCCCATCTACGAGCAGTACTTC
clone size: once; J gene: TRBJ1-5; V gene: TRBV5-1; D gene: -; CDR3 protein: CASSLGGGNSNQPQHF; CDR3 DNA: TGCGCCAGCAGCTTGGGGGGGGGAAATAGCAATCAGCCCCAGCATTTT
clone size: -; J gene: TRBJ2-7; V gene: TRBV6-1; D gene: TRBD1; CDR3 protein: CATLNDRDPYEQYF; CDR3 DNA: TGTGCCACCCTGAATGACAGGGATCCCTACGAGCAGTACTTC
clone size: -; J gene: TRBJ2-7; V gene: TRBV7-7; D gene: TRBD1; CDR3 protein: CASSLGTGGLYEQYF; CDR3 DNA: TGTGCTAGCAGCTTAGGGACAGGCGGGCTCTACGAGCAGTACTTC
clone size: -; J gene: TRBJ2-7; V gene: TRBV14; D gene: -; CDR3 protein: CASSLIGSRSNEQYF; CDR3 DNA: TGTGCCAGCAGCCTGATAGGCTCTAGGTCGAACGAGCAGTACTTC
clone size: once; J gene: TRBJ2-1; V gene: TRBV19; D gene: -; CDR3 protein: CASSRQSYNEQFF; CDR3 DNA: TGTGCCAGTAGCCGACAATCTTACAATGAGCAGTTCTTC
clone size: -; J gene: TRBJ2-2; V gene: TRBV23-1; D gene: TRBD1; CDR3 protein: CASSQTGGAPGTGELFF; CDR3 DNA: TGCGCCAGCAGTCAAACAGGGGGCGCCCCTGGAACCGGGGAGCTGTTTTTT
clone size: -; J gene: TRBJ2-2; V gene: TRBV4-1; D gene: -; CDR3 protein: CASSNRDKDPGELFF; CDR3 DNA: TGCGCCAGCAGCAACCGGGACAAGGACCCTGGGGAGCTGTTTTTT
clone size: -; J gene: TRBJ2-7; V gene: TRBV28; D gene: TRBD2; CDR3 protein: CASSKMGLNYEQYF; CDR3 DNA: TGTGCCAGCAGCAAAATGGGACTAAACTACGAGCAGTACTTC
clone size: -; J gene: TRBJ1-2; V gene: TRBV6-1; D gene: -; CDR3 protein: CASSSDRTYGYTF; CDR3 DNA: TGTGCCAGCAGTTCGGACAGAACCTATGGCTACACCTTC
clone size: -; J gene: TRBJ2-7; V gene: TRBV15; D gene: -; CDR3 protein: CATSRALVPGQTTYEQYF; CDR3 DNA: TGTGCCACCAGCAGAGCACTCGTCCCGGGACAAACGACCTACGAGCAGTACTTC
clone size: -; J gene: TRBJ2-2; V gene: TRBV2; D gene: -; CDR3 protein: CASSPQRSDSGELFF; CDR3 DNA: TGTGCCAGCAGTCCTCAAAGGTCGGACTCCGGGGAGCTGTTTTTT
clone size: -; J gene: TRBJ1-1; V gene: TRBV30; D gene: TRBD1; CDR3 protein: CAWAGQGTEAFF; CDR3 DNA: TGTGCCTGGGCGGGACAGGGGACTGAAGCTTTCTTT
clone size: -; J gene: TRBJ2-3; V gene: TRBV4-1; D gene: -; CDR3 protein: CAKISRDKSTDTQYF; CDR3 DNA: TGCGCCAAAATTTCCCGGGACAAAAGCACAGATACGCAGTATTTT
clone size: -; J gene: TRBJ2-7; V gene: TRBV7-6; D gene: TRBD1; CDR3 protein: CASSVEFAGTGVREQYF; CDR3 DNA: TGTGCCAGCAGCGTAGAGTTCGCCGGGACAGGGGTCCGCGAGCAGTACTTC
clone size: once; J gene: TRBJ2-3; V gene: TRBV5-1; D gene: -; CDR3 protein: CASSSSGTSTDTQYF; CDR3 DNA: TGCGCCAGCAGCTCCTCGGGAACTAGCACAGATACGCAGTATTTT
clone size: -; J gene: TRBJ2-7; V gene: TRBV11-2; D gene: -; CDR3 protein: CASSSQGGVYEQYF; CDR3 DNA: TGTGCCAGCAGCTCGCAGGGGGGAGTCTACGAGCAGTACTTC
clone size: -; J gene: TRBJ1-3; V gene: TRBV30; D gene: -; CDR3 protein: CAWSPVSASSGNTIYF; CDR3 DNA: TGTGCCTGGAGTCCGGTGAGTGCGAGCTCTGGAAACACCATATATTTT
clone size: -; J gene: TRBJ2-7; V gene: TRBV5-6; D gene: -; CDR3 protein: CASSLSSSYEQYF; CDR3 DNA: TGTGCCAGCAGCTTGTCCAGCTCCTACGAGCAGTACTTC
clone size: -; J gene: TRBJ2-1; V gene: TRBV9; D gene: TRBD2; CDR3 protein: CASTSGTSVYNEQFF; CDR3 DNA: TGTGCCAGCACCTCAGGGACTAGCGTGTACAATGAGCAGTTCTTC
clone size: -; J gene: TRBJ1-2; V gene: TRBV5-6; D gene: -; CDR3 protein: CASSFSTGFRTF; CDR3 DNA: TGTGCCAGCAGCTTCAGTACAGGGTTTCGCACCTTC
clone size: once; J gene: TRBJ2-1; V gene: TRBV4-1; D gene: -; CDR3 protein: CASSLGAYRTSESSYNEQFF; CDR3 DNA: TGCGCCAGCAGCTTGGGGGCCTACCGAACGTCGGAGAGCTCCTACAATGAGCAGTTCTTC
clone size: once; J gene: TRBJ1-3; V gene: TRBV4-1; D gene: -; CDR3 protein: CASSQIQGSSGNTIYF; CDR3 DNA: TGCGCCAGCAGCCAAATCCAGGGATCCTCTGGAAACACCATATATTTT